This T cell receptor beta chain appears in the sequencing data of a study of tumor and adjacent non-tumor tissue in lung cancer. Study details: Patients were aged 31 to 76, 9 to 10 men and 4 to 6 women, stage I to III. Samples averaged around 3.9 million productive TCRbeta reads each. Study observations and caveats: In normal lung, the top 100 clones were significantly more dominant than in tumor. Compared with tumor, normal lung showed significantly lower TCR diversity.

With respect to this clonotype: The antigen is not known. A much larger clone lies a single base off, so this may be a read error.

TCRbeta libraries were built with three rounds of nested PCR, modified from ARM-PCR. TCRdb re-called the multiplex PCR reads through MiXCR, storing one row per CDR3 protein. This sample has under 150,000 distinct CDR3 sequences; around two thirds occur once, and the top ten carry about 18%. This CDR3 has 13 amino acids. CDR1 and CDR2 (germline): SQVTM, ANQGSEA. No cell sorting was done before RNA was extracted from the tissue. Sequenced: lung tumor tissue. This clonotype was obtained from a man between 60 and 75 years old with small cell lung cancer. The chain recombines TRBV29-1 with TRBJ1-1; D is possibly TRBD1 (5 bases). In nucleotides, the CDR3 is TGCAGCGTTCGACGGAATTCGGACACTGAAGTTTTCTTT. Residues: CSVRRNSDTEVFF.